This T cell receptor (beta chain) was recovered during a study of neurological immune-mediated disorders (dated by TCRdb to between 2018 and 2021). Some background on the complete study: Among the approximately 35 multiple sclerosis patients, relapsing-remitting MS was present in some 31 and secondary progressive MS was present in 3. Peripheral blood TCR-beta repertoires from patients with HTLV-I-associated myelopathy (HAM/TSP), patients with multiple sclerosis, and healthy controls were compared in the study using UMI-based sequencing. The 90 to 120 TCR-beta libraries covered PBMC samples along with longitudinal samples, technical triplicates, and paired sorted CD4+ and CD8+ T-cell subsets. The cohort included 60 to 70 subjects: approximately 14 with HAM/TSP, about 34 with multiple sclerosis, and 20 or so healthy controls.

Many counts were recorded for this clonotype. Its recognized antigen is unknown. Base quality data are lacking; no much larger clone is found one base away. cDNA was synthesized by template-switch 5'RACE using a primer with a 10-nucleotide random unique molecular identifier that tagged each TCR transcript. Every sequencing run covered 15-18 subjects and yielded more than 180 million TCR-beta sequences. The RNeasy kit was used for extraction of total RNA. The KAPA Real-time Library Amplification kit was used to amplify TCR-beta VDJ regions with primers for the TCR constant region and the 5'RACE anchor. Sample indexes and Illumina adaptors were added in a first PCR, after which library yield was increased in a second PCR. After Ampure bead purification, the TCR product of roughly 650 bp was size-selected on a 2% E-gel SizeSelection system. Before pooling, library quality was checked on a Bioanalyzer, concentration was measured with Qubit, and libraries were quantified with the Kapa Library Quantification kit. Paired-end 2 x 150 bp sequencing of the libraries was performed on an Illumina HiSeq 2500. To increase sequence diversity, about 23-32% phiX was spiked into each library pool. As for the authors' bioinformatics: The quality-filtered reads were processed with the UMI-based MiGEC pipeline, whose error correction step removed more than 80% of the raw TCR sequences. IMGT germline references were used for alignment of VDJ genes, and clonotypes were defined by a unique CDR3 amino acid sequence together with V-J genes. Clonal expansion, Shannon diversity and CDR3 relatedness were evaluated with VDJtools (CalcPairwiseDistances, ClusterSamples), while phylogenetic trees were built in CLCbio workbench. Using coefficient-of-variation modelling across technical triplicates, the study counted a clone as expanded if it had at least 8 unique UMIs. The public sequencing data were trimmed at Q25 with fastp and processed into clonotypes with MiXCR by TCRdb, which kept only in-frame beta chains. CDR3 protein sequences are deduplicated, and each keeps its most common genes and DNA. These V and J calls derive from TCRdb rather than the authors' analysis. The sample table contains roughly 100,000 distinct CDR3 sequences; only one count was recorded for roughly 3.5% of them. The ten largest clones take up around 5.5% of the sample.

Unsorted PBMC libraries were generated from 2 million PBMCs stored in RNAlater at -80 °C until RNA extraction. Multiple sclerosis patients were enrolled in a US clinical protocol evaluating disease progression by magnetic resonance imaging. Peripheral blood underwent Ficoll-Hypaque density gradient centrifugation to isolate PBMCs, which were then cryopreserved in liquid nitrogen. What the work shows at the level of the full study, not this receptor alone: TCR clonal expansion was greatest in HAM/TSP patients and smallest in MS patients, who ranked below even healthy controls. In a phylogenetic analysis, the repertoires of 18 out of 34 MS patients fell into a single cluster of related CDR3 sequences, pointing to a possible signature at the repertoire level. The MS cluster showed no association with clinical or MRI features, and the authors stated that larger cohorts are needed. Across subjects, expanded clones never shared an identical CDR3 amino acid sequence, which suggests that the TCR-beta repertoires in every group were private.

The germline V gene provides CDR1 SNHLY and CDR2 FYNNEI. The germline V end is reduced by 2 bases and the J end by 5 bases; junction bases left unmatched: 4. The CDR3 covers 15 residues, taking in both the cysteine and the phenylalanine. The entry retains the CDR3 DNA only, 45 bases that are in frame from base 1. The sequencing input was PBMCs. Here the chain combines TRBV2 and TRBJ2-5, and 11 bases in between align with TRBD1. This clonotype originated in a young woman with multiple sclerosis. The CDR3 in this case is CASSEKGQGGETQYF. The DNA is as follows: TGTGCCAGCAGTGAAAAGGGACAGGGGGGGGAGACCCAGTACTTC.